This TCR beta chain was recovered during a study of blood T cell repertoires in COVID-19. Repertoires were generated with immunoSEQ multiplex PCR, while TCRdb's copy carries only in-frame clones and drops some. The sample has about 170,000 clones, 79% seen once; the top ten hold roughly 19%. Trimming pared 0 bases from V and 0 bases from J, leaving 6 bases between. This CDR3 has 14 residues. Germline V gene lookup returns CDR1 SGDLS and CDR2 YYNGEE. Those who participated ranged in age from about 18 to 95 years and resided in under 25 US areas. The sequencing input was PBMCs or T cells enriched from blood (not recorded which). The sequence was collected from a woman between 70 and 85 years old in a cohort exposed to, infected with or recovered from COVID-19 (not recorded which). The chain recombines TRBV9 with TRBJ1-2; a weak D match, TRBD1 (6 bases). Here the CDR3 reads CASSVGTANYGYTF. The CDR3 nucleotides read TGTGCCAGCAGCGTAGGGACAGCTAACTATGGCTACACCTTC. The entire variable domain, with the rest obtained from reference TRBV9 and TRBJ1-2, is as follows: DSGVTQTPKHLITATGQRVTLRCSPRSGDLSVYWYQQSLDQGLQFLIQYYNGEERAKGNILERFSAQQFPDLHSELNLSSLELGDSALYFCASSVGTANYGYTFGSGTRLTVV.